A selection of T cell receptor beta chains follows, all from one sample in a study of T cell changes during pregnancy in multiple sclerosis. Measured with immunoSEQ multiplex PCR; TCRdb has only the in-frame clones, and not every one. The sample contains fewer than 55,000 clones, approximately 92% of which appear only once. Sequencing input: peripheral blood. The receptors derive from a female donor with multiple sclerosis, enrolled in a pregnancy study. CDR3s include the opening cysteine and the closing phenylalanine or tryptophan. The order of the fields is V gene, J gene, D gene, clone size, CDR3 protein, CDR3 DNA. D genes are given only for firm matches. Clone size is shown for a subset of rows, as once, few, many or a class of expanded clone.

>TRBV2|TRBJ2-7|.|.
CASRPWGTYEQYF
TGTGCCAGCAGGCCCTGGGGAACTTACGAGCAGTACTTC
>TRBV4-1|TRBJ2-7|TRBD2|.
CASSQGPAGVDEQYF
TGCGCCAGCAGCCAAGGGCCAGCGGGAGTTGACGAGCAGTACTTC
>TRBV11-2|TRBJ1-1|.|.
CASSAGSGTEAFF
TGTGCCAGCAGCGCCGGGTCGGGCACTGAAGCTTTCTTT
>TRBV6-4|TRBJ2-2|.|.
CASKGSLNTGELFF
TGTGCCAGCAAGGGCAGTCTGAACACCGGGGAGCTGTTTTTT
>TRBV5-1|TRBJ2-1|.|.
CASTSLGESSYNEQFF
TGCGCCAGCACCTCCCTGGGCGAGAGCTCCTACAATGAGCAGTTCTTC
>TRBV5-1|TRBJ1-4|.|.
CASSLMPQVNEKLFF
TGCGCCAGCAGCTTAATGCCTCAGGTGAATGAAAAACTGTTTTTT
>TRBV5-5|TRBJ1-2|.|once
CASSLGDSNNYGYTF
TGTGCCAGCAGCTTGGGGGACTCTAATAACTATGGCTACACCTTC
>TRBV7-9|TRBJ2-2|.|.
CASSLFTGELFF
TGTGCCAGCAGCCTTTTCACCGGGGAGCTGTTTTTT
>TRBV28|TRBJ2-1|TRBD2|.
CASSTAGTSGANEQFF
TGTGCCAGCAGTACTGCCGGGACTAGCGGGGCCAATGAGCAGTTCTTC
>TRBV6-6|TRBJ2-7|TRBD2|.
CASSPSGSYEQYF
TGTGCCAGCAGTCCAAGCGGGAGTTACGAGCAGTACTTC
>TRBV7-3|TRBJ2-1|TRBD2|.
CASSLSLAGNEQFF
TGTGCCAGCAGCTTAAGTCTAGCGGGGAATGAGCAGTTCTTC
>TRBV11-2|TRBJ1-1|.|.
CASSQGQSVNTEAFF
TGTGCCAGCAGCCAGGGGCAGTCAGTGAACACTGAAGCTTTCTTT
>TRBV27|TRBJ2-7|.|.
CATGLGQGSYEQYF
TGTGCCACCGGATTGGGGCAGGGGTCCTACGAGCAGTACTTC
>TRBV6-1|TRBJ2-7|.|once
CASSEGGEQYF
TGTGCCAGCAGTGAAGGGGGCGAGCAGTACTTC
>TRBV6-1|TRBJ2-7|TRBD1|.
CASSEDRGYEQYF
TGTGCCAGCAGTGAAGACAGGGGGTACGAGCAGTACTTC
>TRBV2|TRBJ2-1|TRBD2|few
CASSPTTGGSYNEQFF
TGTGCCAGCAGTCCAACCACGGGAGGCTCCTACAATGAGCAGTTCTTC
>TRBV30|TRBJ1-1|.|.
CAWSVRKSTEAFF
TGTGCCTGGAGTGTACGGAAGTCCACAGAAGCTTTCTTT
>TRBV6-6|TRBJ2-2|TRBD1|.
CASSYTDRGSTGELFF
TGTGCCAGCAGTTACACTGACAGGGGAAGCACCGGGGAGCTGTTTTTT